This T cell receptor beta chain came from a study of cytotoxic CD8 clonotypes in ibrutinib-treated CLL. Study observations and caveats: Clonality increased with ibrutinib response but returned toward baseline at progression.

With sequencing, the targeted depth ranged from 1 in 200,000 to 1 in 1 million T cells. Using immunoSEQ multiplex PCR, the repertoire was profiled, and TCRdb retains in-frame clones only, with some absent. The repertoire holds hundreds of thousands of clones, with roughly 67% as singletons. A word on this clone: Its cognate antigen is unknown.

The CDR3 is 12 amino acids. V was shortened by 6 bases and J by 3 bases, with 8 bases between the two germline ends. Germline V gives CDR1 LNHDA, CDR2 SQIVND (reference sequence). The sample was PBMCs, taken after 36 months of ibrutinib treatment. This sequence joins TRBV19 and TRBJ1-1; D call uncertain. This receptor was identified in a human donor with chronic lymphocytic leukemia. The DNA for the CDR3 is TGTGCCAGTAGCCTGGAAGACACTGAAGCTTTCTTT. Amino acids: CASSLEDTEAFF.